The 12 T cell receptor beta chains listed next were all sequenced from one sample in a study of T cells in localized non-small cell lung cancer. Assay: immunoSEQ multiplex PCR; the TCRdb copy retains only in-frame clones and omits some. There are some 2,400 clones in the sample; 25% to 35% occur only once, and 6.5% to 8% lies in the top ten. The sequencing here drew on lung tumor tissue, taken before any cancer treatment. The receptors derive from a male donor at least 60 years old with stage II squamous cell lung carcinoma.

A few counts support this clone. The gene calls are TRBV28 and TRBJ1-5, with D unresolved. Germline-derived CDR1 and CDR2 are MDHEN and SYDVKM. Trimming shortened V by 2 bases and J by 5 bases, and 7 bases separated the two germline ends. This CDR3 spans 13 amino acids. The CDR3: CASSLLSDQPQHF. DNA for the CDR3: TGTGCCAGCAGTTTACTATCGGATCAGCCCCAGCATTTT.

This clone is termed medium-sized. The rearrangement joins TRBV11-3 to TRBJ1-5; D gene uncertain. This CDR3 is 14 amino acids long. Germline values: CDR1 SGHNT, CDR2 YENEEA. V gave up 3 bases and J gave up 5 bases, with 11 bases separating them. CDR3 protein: CASSLDGGDQPQHF. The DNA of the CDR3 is TGTGCCAGCAGCTTGGACGGTGGCGATCAGCCCCAGCATTTT.

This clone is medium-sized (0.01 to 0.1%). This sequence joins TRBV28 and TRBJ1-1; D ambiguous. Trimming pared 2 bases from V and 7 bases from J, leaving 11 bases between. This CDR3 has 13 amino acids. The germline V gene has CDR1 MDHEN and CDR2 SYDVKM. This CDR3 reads CASSLPTTNEAFF. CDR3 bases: TGTGCCAGCAGTTTACCTACGACAAATGAAGCTTTCTTT.

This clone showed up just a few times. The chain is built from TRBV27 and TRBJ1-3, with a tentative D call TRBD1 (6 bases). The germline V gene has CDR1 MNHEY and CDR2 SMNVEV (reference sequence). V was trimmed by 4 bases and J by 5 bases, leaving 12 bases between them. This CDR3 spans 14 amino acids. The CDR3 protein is CASSYWGARNTIYF. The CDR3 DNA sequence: TGTGCCAGCAGTTACTGGGGGGCGCGAAACACCATATATTTT.

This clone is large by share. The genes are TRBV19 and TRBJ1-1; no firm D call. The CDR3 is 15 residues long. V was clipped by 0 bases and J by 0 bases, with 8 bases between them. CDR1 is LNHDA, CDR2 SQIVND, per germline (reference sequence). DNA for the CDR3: TGTGCCAGTAGTATAGACAGTATCATGAACACTGAAGCTTTCTTT. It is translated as CASSIDSIMNTEAFF.

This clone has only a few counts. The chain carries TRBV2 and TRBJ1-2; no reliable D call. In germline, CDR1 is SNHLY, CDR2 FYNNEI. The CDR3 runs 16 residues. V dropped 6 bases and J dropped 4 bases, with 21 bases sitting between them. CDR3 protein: CASRGWDLTTFYGYTF. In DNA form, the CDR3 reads TGTGCCAGCAGGGGATGGGATCTGACGACCTTCTATGGCTACACCTTC.

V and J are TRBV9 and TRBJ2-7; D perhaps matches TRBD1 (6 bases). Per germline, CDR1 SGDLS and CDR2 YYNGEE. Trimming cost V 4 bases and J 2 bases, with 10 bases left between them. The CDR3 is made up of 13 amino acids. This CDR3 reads CASSQQGPYEQYF. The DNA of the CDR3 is TGTGCCAGCAGCCAACAGGGTCCCTACGAGCAGTACTTC.

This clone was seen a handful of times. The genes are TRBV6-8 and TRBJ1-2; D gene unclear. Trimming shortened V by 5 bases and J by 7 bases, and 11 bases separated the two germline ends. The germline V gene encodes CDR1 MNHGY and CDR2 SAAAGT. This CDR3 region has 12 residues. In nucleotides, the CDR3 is TGTGCCAGCAGTCGGCAGGATGGTGGCTACACCTTC. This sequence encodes CASSRQDGGYTF.

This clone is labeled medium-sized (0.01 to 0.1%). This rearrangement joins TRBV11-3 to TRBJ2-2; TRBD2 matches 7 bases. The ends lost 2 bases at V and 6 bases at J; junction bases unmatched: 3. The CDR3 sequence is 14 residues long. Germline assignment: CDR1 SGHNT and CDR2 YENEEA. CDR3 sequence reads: CASSLTSGAGELFF. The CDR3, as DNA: TGTGCCAGCAGCTTAACCAGCGGGGCCGGGGAGCTGTTTTTT.

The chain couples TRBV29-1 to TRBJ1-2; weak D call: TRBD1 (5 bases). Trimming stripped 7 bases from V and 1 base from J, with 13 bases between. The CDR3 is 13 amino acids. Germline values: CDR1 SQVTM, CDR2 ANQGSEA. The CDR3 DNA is TGCAGCGCCTACCAGGGATTTAACTATGGCTACACCTTC. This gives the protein CSAYQGFNYGYTF.

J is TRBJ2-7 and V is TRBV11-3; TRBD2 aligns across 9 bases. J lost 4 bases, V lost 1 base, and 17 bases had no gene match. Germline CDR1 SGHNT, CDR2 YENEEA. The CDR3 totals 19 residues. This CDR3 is CASSLGRLAGPPTPYEQYF. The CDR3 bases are TGTGCCAGCAGCTTAGGACGGCTAGCGGGACCCCCTACCCCATACGAGCAGTACTTC.

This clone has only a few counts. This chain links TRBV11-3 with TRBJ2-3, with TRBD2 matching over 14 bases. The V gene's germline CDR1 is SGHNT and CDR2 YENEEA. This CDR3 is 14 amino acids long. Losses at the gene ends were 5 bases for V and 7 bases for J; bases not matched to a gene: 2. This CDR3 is CASSRTSGGHTQYF. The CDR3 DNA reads TGTGCCAGCAGCCGGACTAGCGGGGGGCATACGCAGTATTTT. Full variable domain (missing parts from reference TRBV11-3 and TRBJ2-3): EAGVVQSPRYKIIEKKQPVAFWCNPISGHNTLYWYLQNLGQGPELLIRYENEEAVDDSQLPKDRFSAERLKGVDSTLKIQPAELGDSAVYLCASSRTSGGHTQYFGPGTRLTVL.